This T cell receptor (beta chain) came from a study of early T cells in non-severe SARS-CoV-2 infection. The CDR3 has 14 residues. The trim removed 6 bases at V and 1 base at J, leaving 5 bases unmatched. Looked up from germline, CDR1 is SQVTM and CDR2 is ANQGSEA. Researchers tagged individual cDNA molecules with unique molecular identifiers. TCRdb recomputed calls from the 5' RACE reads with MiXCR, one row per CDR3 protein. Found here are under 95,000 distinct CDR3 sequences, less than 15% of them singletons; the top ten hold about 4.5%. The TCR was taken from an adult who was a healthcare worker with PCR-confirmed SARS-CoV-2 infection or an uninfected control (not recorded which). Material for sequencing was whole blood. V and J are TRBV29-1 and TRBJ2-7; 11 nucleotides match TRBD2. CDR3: CSVTGTSGSYEQYF. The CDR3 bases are TGCAGCGTGACCGGGACTAGCGGATCCTACGAGCAGTACTTC.